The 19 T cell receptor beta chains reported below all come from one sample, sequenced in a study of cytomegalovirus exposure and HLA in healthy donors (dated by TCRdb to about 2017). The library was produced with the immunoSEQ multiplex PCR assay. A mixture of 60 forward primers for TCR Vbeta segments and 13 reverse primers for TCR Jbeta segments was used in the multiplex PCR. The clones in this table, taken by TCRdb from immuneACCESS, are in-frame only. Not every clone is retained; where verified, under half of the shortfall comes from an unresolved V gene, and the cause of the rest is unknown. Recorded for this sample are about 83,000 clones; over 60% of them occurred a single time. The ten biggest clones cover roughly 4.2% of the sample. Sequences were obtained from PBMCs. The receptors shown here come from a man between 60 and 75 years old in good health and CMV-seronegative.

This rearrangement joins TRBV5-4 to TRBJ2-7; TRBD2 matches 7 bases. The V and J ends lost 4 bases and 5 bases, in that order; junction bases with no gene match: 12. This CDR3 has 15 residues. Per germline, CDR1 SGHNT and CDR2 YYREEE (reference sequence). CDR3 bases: TGTGCCAGCAGCCTACCAGGACTAGATCTGCACGAGCAGTACTTC. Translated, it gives CASSLPGLDLHEQYF.

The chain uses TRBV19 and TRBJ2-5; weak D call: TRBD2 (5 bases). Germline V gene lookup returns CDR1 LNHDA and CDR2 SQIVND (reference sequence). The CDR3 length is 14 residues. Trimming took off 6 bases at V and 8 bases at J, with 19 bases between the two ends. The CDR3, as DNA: TGTGCCAGTAGGGTTCGAGCGGTTGAGCGAACCCAGTACTTC. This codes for CASRVRAVERTQYF.

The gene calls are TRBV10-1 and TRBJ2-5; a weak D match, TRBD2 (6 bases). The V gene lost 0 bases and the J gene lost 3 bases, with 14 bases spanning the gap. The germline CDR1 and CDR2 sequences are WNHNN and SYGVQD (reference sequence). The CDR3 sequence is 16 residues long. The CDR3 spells CASSESGGLGKETQYF. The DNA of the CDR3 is TGCGCCAGCAGTGAGTCGGGGGGACTTGGTAAAGAGACCCAGTACTTC.

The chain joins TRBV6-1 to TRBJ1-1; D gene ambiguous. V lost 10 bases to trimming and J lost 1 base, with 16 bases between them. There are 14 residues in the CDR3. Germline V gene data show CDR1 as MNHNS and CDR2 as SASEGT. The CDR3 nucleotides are TGTGCCACCCACCTAACCGGCGGGAACACTGAAGCTTTCTTT. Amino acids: CATHLTGGNTEAFF.

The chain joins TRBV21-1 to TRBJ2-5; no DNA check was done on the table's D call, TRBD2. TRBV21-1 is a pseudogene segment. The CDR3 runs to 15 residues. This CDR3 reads CASSILAGGQETQYF. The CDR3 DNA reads TGTGCCAGCAGCATATTAGCGGGGGGGCAAGAGACCCAGTACTTC.

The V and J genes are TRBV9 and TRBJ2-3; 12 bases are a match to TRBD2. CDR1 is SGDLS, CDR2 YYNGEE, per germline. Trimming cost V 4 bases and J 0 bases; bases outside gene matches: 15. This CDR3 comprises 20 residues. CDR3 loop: CASSPWALAGGSSSTDTQYF. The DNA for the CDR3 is TGTGCCAGCAGCCCCTGGGCTCTAGCGGGGGGGTCCTCTAGCACAGATACGCAGTATTTT.

The CDR3 region is CASSLVGTGELFF. The DNA for the CDR3 is TGTGCCAGCAGCTTAGTCGGGACCGGGGAGCTGTTTTTT. The rearrangement links TRBV11-3 to TRBJ2-2; D not resolved. The CDR3 is 13 amino acids. V was clipped by 1 base and J by 5 bases, with 5 bases between them. Per germline, CDR1 SGHNT and CDR2 YENEEA.

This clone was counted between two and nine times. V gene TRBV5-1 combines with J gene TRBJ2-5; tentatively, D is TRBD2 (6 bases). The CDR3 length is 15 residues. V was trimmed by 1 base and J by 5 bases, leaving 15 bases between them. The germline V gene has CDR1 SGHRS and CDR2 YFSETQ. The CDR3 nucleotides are TGCGCCAGCAGCTTGACGGGGGACCCCGGGGAGACCCAGTACTTC. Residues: CASSLTGDPGETQYF. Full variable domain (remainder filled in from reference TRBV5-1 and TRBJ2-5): KAGVTQTPRYLIKTRGQQVTLSCSPISGHRSVSWYQQTPGQGLQFLFEYFSETQRNKGNFPGRFSGRQFSNSRSEMNVSTLELGDSALYLCASSLTGDPGETQYFGPGTRLLVL.

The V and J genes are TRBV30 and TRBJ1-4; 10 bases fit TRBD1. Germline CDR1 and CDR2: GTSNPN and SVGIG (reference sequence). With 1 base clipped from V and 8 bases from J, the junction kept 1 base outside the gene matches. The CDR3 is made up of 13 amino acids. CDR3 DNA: TGTGCCTGGAGTGGGGACAGGGGAGAAAAACTGTTTTTT. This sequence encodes CAWSGDRGEKLFF.

DNA for the CDR3: TGCGCCAGCAGCTACGGTAAAACCTACGAGCAGTACTTC. Protein product: CASSYGKTYEQYF. This chain links TRBV5-1 with TRBJ2-7; unclear D gene. This CDR3 spans 13 amino acids. Trimming removed 3 bases from V and 2 bases from J, with 9 bases in between. Germline CDR1 and CDR2: SGHRS and YFSETQ.

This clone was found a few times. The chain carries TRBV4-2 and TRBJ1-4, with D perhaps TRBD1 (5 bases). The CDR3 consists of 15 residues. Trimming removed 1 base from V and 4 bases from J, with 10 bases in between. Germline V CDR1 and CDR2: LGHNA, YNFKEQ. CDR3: CASSQGQLLNEKLFF. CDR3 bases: TGTGCCAGCAGCCAAGGACAGCTCCTTAATGAAAAACTGTTTTTT.

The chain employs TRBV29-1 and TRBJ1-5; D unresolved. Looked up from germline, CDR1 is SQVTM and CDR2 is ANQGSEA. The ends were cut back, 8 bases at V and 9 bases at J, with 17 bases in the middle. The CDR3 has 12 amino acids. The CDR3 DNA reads TGCAGCTTTGGAGACGACTCACGGCCCCAGCATTTT. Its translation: CSFGDDSRPQHF.

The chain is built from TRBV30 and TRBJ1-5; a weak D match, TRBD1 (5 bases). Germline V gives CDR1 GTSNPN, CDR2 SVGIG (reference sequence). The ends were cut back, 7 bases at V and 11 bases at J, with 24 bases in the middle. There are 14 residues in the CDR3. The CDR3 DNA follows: TGTGCCTCCGGACATGGGGAACTTGGGTTGACCCAGCATTTT. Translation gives CASGHGELGLTQHF.

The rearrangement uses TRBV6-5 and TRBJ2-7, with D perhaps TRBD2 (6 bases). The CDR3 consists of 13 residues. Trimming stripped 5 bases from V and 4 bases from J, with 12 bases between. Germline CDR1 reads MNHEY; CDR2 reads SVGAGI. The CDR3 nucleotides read TGTGCCAGCAGTAGGGACTGGAGGTACGAGCAGTACTTC. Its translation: CASSRDWRYEQYF.

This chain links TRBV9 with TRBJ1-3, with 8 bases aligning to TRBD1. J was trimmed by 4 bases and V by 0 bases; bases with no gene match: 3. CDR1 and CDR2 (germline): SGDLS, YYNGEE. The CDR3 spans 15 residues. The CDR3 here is CASSVGTGSGNTIYF. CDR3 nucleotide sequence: TGTGCCAGCAGCGTAGGGACAGGGTCGGGAAACACCATATATTTT.

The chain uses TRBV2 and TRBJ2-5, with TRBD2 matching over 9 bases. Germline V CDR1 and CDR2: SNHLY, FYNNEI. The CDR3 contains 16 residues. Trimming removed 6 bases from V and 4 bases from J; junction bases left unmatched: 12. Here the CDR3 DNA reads TGTGCCAGCAGCCGGCTAGCGGGGAAGTTAGGAGAGACCCAGTACTTC. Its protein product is CASSRLAGKLGETQYF.

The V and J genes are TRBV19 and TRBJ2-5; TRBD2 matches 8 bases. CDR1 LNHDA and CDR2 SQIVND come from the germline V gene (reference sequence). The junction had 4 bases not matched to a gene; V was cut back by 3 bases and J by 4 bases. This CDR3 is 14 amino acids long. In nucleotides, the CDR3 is TGTGCCAGTAGTATGGGGACTAGTTCAGAGACCCAGTACTTC. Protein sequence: CASSMGTSSETQYF.

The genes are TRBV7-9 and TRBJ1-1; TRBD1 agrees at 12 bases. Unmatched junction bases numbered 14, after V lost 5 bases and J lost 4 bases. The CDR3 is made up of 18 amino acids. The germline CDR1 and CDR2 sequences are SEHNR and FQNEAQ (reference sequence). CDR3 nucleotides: TGTGCCAGCAGCAACCGGGACAGGGGGCGCGGAGGGGGCACTGAAGCTTTCTTT. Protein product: CASSNRDRGRGGGTEAFF.

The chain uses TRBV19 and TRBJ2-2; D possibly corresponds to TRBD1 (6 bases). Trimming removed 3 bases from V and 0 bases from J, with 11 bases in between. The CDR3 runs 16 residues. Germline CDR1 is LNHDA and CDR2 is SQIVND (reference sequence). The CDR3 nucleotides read TGTGCCAGTAGTATCGTGACAGGAGCGAACACCGGGGAGCTGTTTTTT. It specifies CASSIVTGANTGELFF.